This T cell receptor (beta chain) derives from a study of cytomegalovirus exposure and HLA in healthy donors. The PCR made use of 60 Vbeta and 13 Jbeta primers. Profiled with immunoSEQ multiplex PCR; TCRdb holds only in-frame clones, not every one. The sample lists about 210,000 clones; about 75% were seen once. As to this clone: Its antigen remains unknown.

The V end lost 5 bases, the J end lost 9 bases, and 8 bases lay between the germline ends. The CDR3 has 12 residues. Germline assignment: CDR1 SNHLY and CDR2 FYNNEI. Findings of the study overall: TCR beta sequences numbering 16,951 were associated with HLA alleles at 0.05 false discovery rate in a later analysis. A later analysis showed that HLA-associated TCR beta chains had undergone more clonal expansion than equally common others. In an earlier analysis, about 87% or about 30%: the productive usage of most TCR beta V segments.

This receptor was taken from a male donor in good health and CMV-seronegative. Source material: PBMCs. V gene TRBV2 combines with J gene TRBJ1-6; D gene unclear. CDR3 coding DNA: TGTGCCAGCAGTCTGAGGAGTTCACCCCTCCACTTT. This codes for CASSLRSSPLHF.